The 19 T cell receptor beta chains below all came from one sample that was sequenced in a study of T cell responses to AZD1222 COVID-19 vaccine. Method: immunoSEQ multiplex PCR; TCRdb's copy keeps in-frame clones and lacks some. The repertoire consists of 90,000 or so clones, with about 86% occurring once and the leading ten covering approximately 8%. The sequences come from peripheral blood, collected on day 0 of AZD1222 vaccination. Source of these receptors: an adult in good health.

The chain uses TRBV19 and TRBJ2-7; 7 nucleotides align to TRBD2. The CDR3 contains 14 residues. Germline V CDR1 and CDR2: LNHDA, SQIVND (reference sequence). V trimming: 3 bases; J trimming: 6 bases; junction bases outside the gene matches: 8. CDR3 coding DNA: TGTGCCAGTAGTATTGGGAGACTAGCAGGCGAGCAGTACTTC. Its translation: CASSIGRLAGEQYF.

The chain has TRBV29-1 and TRBJ1-5; 8 bases match TRBD1. Germline CDR1 SQVTM, CDR2 ANQGSEA. This CDR3 contains 14 residues. The V segment lost 4 bases and the J segment 6 bases; nucleotides outside the gene matches: 8. The DNA for the CDR3 is TGCAGCGTTGTGTTTCAGGGGGCGGCTCAGCCCCAGCATTTT. It codes for CSVVFQGAAQPQHF.

DNA for the CDR3: TGTGCCAGCAGCCAAGCTGAGGCAGGCCTCGGGGAGCTGTTTTTT. Its translation is CASSQAEAGLGELFF. The V call is TRBV14, the J call TRBJ2-2; no clear D. Between the trimmed V and J ends, which lost 1 base and 7 bases, there was a span of 13 bases. There are 15 residues in the CDR3. Germline-derived CDR1 and CDR2 are SGHDN and FVKESK.

The rearrangement links TRBV4-1 to TRBJ2-4; 11 nucleotides match TRBD2. This CDR3 spans 21 amino acids. The V and J ends lost 2 bases and 1 base, in that order; junction bases with no gene match: 16. The germline gives CDR1 MGHRA, CDR2 YSYEKL. The DNA of the CDR3 is TGCGCCAGCAGCCAATGGATAGCGGGAGGGACTCGACCCGTGGCCAAAAACATTCAGTACTTC. Its translation: CASSQWIAGGTRPVAKNIQYF.

The chain couples TRBV12-3 or TRBV12-4 to TRBJ2-2, with TRBD1 matching over 7 bases. Unmatched junction bases numbered 2, after V lost 4 bases and J lost 6 bases. The CDR3 length is 13 residues. The chain's CDR3 is CASSSDRAGELFF. The CDR3 DNA is TGTGCCAGCAGTTCCGACAGGGCCGGGGAGCTGTTTTTT.

The genes are TRBV9 and TRBJ1-6, with TRBD1 identical over 10 bases. V lost 3 bases to trimming and J lost 9 bases; unmatched junction nucleotides: 3. The germline V gene encodes CDR1 SGDLS and CDR2 YYNGEE. CDR3 length equals 14 residues. As DNA, the CDR3 is TGTGCCAGCAGCGGACAGGGGGCGGCTTCACCCCTCCACTTT. It yields the protein CASSGQGAASPLHF.

CDR3 residues: CASSLELAGDVYEQYF. In DNA, the CDR3 is TGTGCCAGCAGCTTAGAACTAGCGGGAGACGTCTACGAGCAGTACTTC. The gene calls are TRBV7-2 and TRBJ2-7, with 11 bases that match TRBD2. The CDR3 spans 16 residues. CDR1 and CDR2 (germline): SGHTA, FQGNSA. V lost 1 base to trimming and J lost 3 bases; unmatched junction nucleotides: 5.

The V gene is TRBV28, the J gene TRBJ1-1; maybe TRBD1 (6 bases). V gave up 1 base and J gave up 1 base, with 19 bases separating them. Germline V gives CDR1 MDHEN, CDR2 SYDVKM. This CDR3 contains 18 residues. The CDR3 is CASSLFFGVDRTNTEAFF. DNA for the CDR3: TGTGCCAGCAGTTTATTCTTCGGGGTTGACAGGACGAACACTGAAGCTTTCTTT.

The chain recombines TRBV29-1 with TRBJ2-7; possibly TRBD1 for D (6 bases). This CDR3 comprises 13 residues. Deletions cut 6 bases from V and 4 bases from J, with 16 bases between. Germline V gives CDR1 SQVTM, CDR2 ANQGSEA. The CDR3 DNA follows: TGCAGCGTGTGGGACACCGGGCGGTACGAGCAGTACTTC. It specifies CSVWDTGRYEQYF.

The chain has TRBV28 and TRBJ1-5, with no clear D. There are 14 residues in the CDR3. CDR1 is MDHEN and CDR2 is SYDVKM in the germline V gene. Trimming removed 8 bases at V and 1 base at J, with 12 bases between. CDR3 sequence: CASGYLGSNQPQHF. CDR3 bases: TGTGCCAGCGGTTACCTCGGCAGCAATCAGCCCCAGCATTTT.

This CDR3 reads CASSIPQGAGYGYTF. In DNA form, the CDR3 reads TGTGCCAGCAGTATCCCTCAGGGGGCGGGCTATGGCTACACCTTC. J is TRBJ1-2 and V is TRBV28; TRBD1 aligns across 8 bases. The CDR3 spans 15 residues. Trimming removed 5 bases from V and 4 bases from J; junction bases left unmatched: 9. Germline V lookup: CDR1 MDHEN, CDR2 SYDVKM.

DNA of the CDR3: TGTGCCAGCAGCGAGAGATTGGGGGGGGGCACTGAAGCTTTCTTT. Its protein is CASSERLGGGTEAFF. The chain couples TRBV2 to TRBJ1-1; D is possibly TRBD1 (5 bases). The V end lost 6 bases, the J end lost 4 bases, and 18 bases lay between the germline ends. Germline V gene lookup returns CDR1 SNHLY and CDR2 FYNNEI. The length of the CDR3 is 15 residues.

The V gene is TRBV28, the J gene TRBJ1-2; D uncertain. Germline CDR1 reads MDHEN; CDR2 reads SYDVKM. The CDR3 spans 16 residues. Trimming took 2 bases from V and 0 from J, leaving 13 bases between them. The CDR3 nucleotides are TGTGCCAGCAGTTTAGACCCAGGCTTTTCTAACTATGGCTACACCTTC. It codes for CASSLDPGFSNYGYTF.

The chain has TRBV28 and TRBJ2-5; 11 bases are shared with TRBD1. CDR3 length equals 20 residues. CDR1 and CDR2 (germline): MDHEN, SYDVKM. V gave up 6 bases and J gave up 0 bases; unmatched junction bases: 18. As DNA, the CDR3 is TGTGCCAGCAGGATAAAGGACAGGGGGCTATTAATTTGGTACCAAGAGACCCAGTACTTC. It yields the protein CASRIKDRGLLIWYQETQYF.

This chain joins TRBV7-3 and TRBJ2-1, with 10 bases fitting TRBD1. The junction had 7 bases not matched to a gene; V was cut back by 3 bases and J by 8 bases. The germline gives CDR1 SGHTA, CDR2 FQGTGA. The CDR3 contains 15 residues. The CDR3 sequence is CASSFPGQGNHEQFF. CDR3 bases: TGTGCCAGCAGCTTCCCGGGACAGGGGAACCATGAGCAGTTCTTC.

The chain carries TRBV7-6 and TRBJ2-3, with no clear D. The CDR3 contains 13 residues. Between the trimmed V and J ends, which lost 8 bases and 3 bases, there was a span of 12 bases. Germline assignment: CDR1 SGHVS and CDR2 FNYEAQ. The CDR3 sequence is CASGQYVTDTQYF. In DNA, the CDR3 is TGTGCCAGCGGTCAATACGTAACAGATACGCAGTATTTT.

The chain is built from TRBV6-5 and TRBJ2-1; TRBD1 is a possible D gene (5 bases). Germline assignment: CDR1 MNHEY and CDR2 SVGAGI. Trimming took off 5 bases at V and 10 bases at J, with 12 bases between the two ends. This CDR3 spans 12 amino acids. As DNA, the CDR3 is TGTGCCAGCAGTCCCCGACAGAGGGAGCAGTTCTTC. Its translation is CASSPRQREQFF.

This clone has a single count. The chain employs TRBV5-8 and TRBJ2-2; D tentatively fits TRBD1 or TRBD2 (5 bases each). CDR3 size: 16 residues. V lost 4 bases to trimming and J lost 2 bases, with 15 bases between them. CDR1 and CDR2 (germline): SGHTS, YDEGEE. The CDR3, as DNA: TGTGCCAGCAGCCTTCCCCGGGACGGAAACACCGGGGAGCTGTTTTTT. It specifies CASSLPRDGNTGELFF.

This clone was recorded a few times. This chain connects TRBV7-2 to TRBJ1-2, with 7 bases aligning to TRBD1. Looked up from germline, CDR1 is SGHTA and CDR2 is FQGNSA. CDR3 length: 16 residues. The trim removed 1 base at V and 8 bases at J, leaving 13 bases unmatched. The CDR3 protein is CASSLDGGRGLKGYTF. The CDR3 bases are TGTGCCAGCAGCTTAGACGGGGGCAGGGGGTTAAAAGGCTACACCTTC. The entire variable domain, with the rest obtained from reference TRBV7-2 and TRBJ1-2, is as follows: GAGVSQSPSNKVTEKGKDVELRCDPISGHTALYWYRQSLGQGLEFLIYFQGNSAPDKSGLPSDRFSAERTGGSVSTLTIQRTQQEDSAVYLCASSLDGGRGLKGYTFGSGTRLTVV.